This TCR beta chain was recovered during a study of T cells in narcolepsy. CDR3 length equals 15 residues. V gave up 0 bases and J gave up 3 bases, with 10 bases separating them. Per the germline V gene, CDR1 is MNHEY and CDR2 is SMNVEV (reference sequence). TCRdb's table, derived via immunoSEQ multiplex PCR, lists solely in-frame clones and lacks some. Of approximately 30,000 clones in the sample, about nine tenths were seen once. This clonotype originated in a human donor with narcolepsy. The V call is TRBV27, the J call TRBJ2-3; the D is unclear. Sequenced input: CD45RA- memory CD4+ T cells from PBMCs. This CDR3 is CASSLSMGWTDTQYF. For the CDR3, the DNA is TGTGCCAGCAGTTTATCGATGGGGTGGACAGATACGCAGTATTTT.